The 20 T cell receptor beta chains in this list originate from one sample, sequenced in a study of cytomegalovirus exposure and HLA in healthy donors. The method was immunoSEQ multiplex PCR; TCRdb's version includes in-frame clones alone and lacks a portion of them. The table lists roughly 140,000 clones, around nine tenths of them singletons. The sequencing sample was made of PBMCs. The receptors derive from a woman younger than 35 in good health and CMV-seropositive.

The rearrangement links TRBV4-1 to TRBJ2-2, with 13 nucleotides matching TRBD2. The germline gives CDR1 MGHRA, CDR2 YSYEKL. The CDR3 totals 16 residues. With V trimmed by 1 base and J by 6 bases, 2 bases remained unmatched. The CDR3 DNA reads TGCGCCAGCAGCCAAGGGACTAGCGGGAGATCCGGGGAGCTGTTTTTT. Its protein product is CASSQGTSGRSGELFF.

The chain couples TRBV25-1 to TRBJ2-7; 7 bases map to TRBD2. V lost 6 bases and J lost 3; bases outside the gene matches: 8. Germline CDR1 reads MGHDK; CDR2 reads SYGVNS. The CDR3 contains 14 residues. Written as DNA, the CDR3 is TGTGCCAGCAGCGCCTCTAGCGGAAGCTACGAGCAGTACTTC. Translating gives CASSASSGSYEQYF.

The rearrangement joins TRBV7-3 to TRBJ2-7; D is perhaps TRBD2 (5 bases). Trimming removed 5 bases at V and 4 bases at J, with 18 bases between. The germline gives CDR1 SGHTA, CDR2 FQGTGA. The CDR3 loop spans 15 amino acids. The CDR3 DNA is TGTGCCAGCAGCACGGCCGCCGCGGGCGTGTACGAGCAGTACTTC. Translating gives CASSTAAAGVYEQYF.

The genes are TRBV10-3 and TRBJ1-1, with 8 nucleotides matching TRBD1. Germline values: CDR1 ENHRY, CDR2 SYGVKD. The CDR3 contains 14 residues. Germline trimming cut 3 bases from V and 10 bases from J; bases unmatched to any gene: 10. The CDR3 loop reads CAISELDRDASAFF. CDR3 nucleotide sequence: TGTGCCATCAGTGAATTGGACAGGGATGCATCAGCTTTCTTT.

This rearrangement joins TRBV6-7 to TRBJ1-1, with 9 positions matching TRBD1. TRBV6-7 is noted as an ORF with a role that remains uncertain. CDR3 length equals 15 residues. The ends lost 6 bases at V and 5 bases at J; junction bases unmatched: 10. The CDR3 DNA is TGTGCCAGCAGAACTACGGACAGGGGAGTTACTGAAGCTTTCTTT. It translates to CASRTTDRGVTEAFF.

CDR3 sequence reads: CASSQRRTVSGYGYTF. In DNA, the CDR3 is TGTGCCAGCAGCCAACGAAGGACAGTCTCGGGATATGGCTACACCTTC. This rearrangement joins TRBV14 to TRBJ1-2; TRBD1 might be the D (6 bases). Trimming left V 2 bases short and J 5 bases short, with 18 bases between. This CDR3 has 16 residues. The germline V gene has CDR1 SGHDN and CDR2 FVKESK. The full variable domain, with the rest looked up from reference TRBV14 and TRBJ1-2, is EAGVTQFPSHSVIEKGQTVTLRCDPISGHDNLYWYRRVMGKEIKFLLHFVKESKQDESGMPNNRFLAERTGGTYSTLKVQPAELEDSGVYFCASSQRRTVSGYGYTFGSGTRLTVV.

The genes are TRBV11-3 and TRBJ2-1, with D perhaps matching TRBD1 (6 bases). CDR1 and CDR2 from the germline V gene are SGHNT and YENEEA. Trimming removed 2 bases at V and 7 bases at J, with 15 bases between. This CDR3 has 15 residues. The chain's CDR3 is CASSLSGVIGNEQFF. The CDR3 DNA follows: TGTGCCAGCAGCTTATCAGGGGTAATAGGAAATGAGCAGTTCTTC. The full variable domain, its missing parts supplied by reference TRBV11-3 and TRBJ2-1, is EAGVVQSPRYKIIEKKQPVAFWCNPISGHNTLYWYLQNLGQGPELLIRYENEEAVDDSQLPKDRFSAERLKGVDSTLKIQPAELGDSAVYLCASSLSGVIGNEQFFGPGTRLTVL.

The chain recombines TRBV5-1 with TRBJ2-5, with a possible D match to TRBD2 (5 bases). CDR3 length: 14 amino acids. V shed 1 base and J shed 4 bases, with 11 bases lying between them. Germline lookup yields CDR1 SGHRS and CDR2 YFSETQ. The DNA of the CDR3 is TGCGCCAGCAGCTTGTGGGGTGCGGGAGAGACCCAGTACTTC. As protein: CASSLWGAGETQYF.

This sequence joins TRBV14 and TRBJ2-5; 10 positions agree with TRBD2. Germline V CDR1 and CDR2: SGHDN, FVKESK. The CDR3 contains 16 residues. With V trimmed by 4 bases and J by 0 bases, 5 bases remained unmatched. The CDR3 DNA reads TGTGCCAGCAGCCTGCTAGCGGGAGACAACCAAGAGACCCAGTACTTC. Translating it yields CASSLLAGDNQETQYF.

This chain joins TRBV6-5 and TRBJ1-1, with a tentative D call TRBD1 (5 bases). V was pared by 3 bases and J by 0 bases, with 14 bases between. The length of the CDR3 is 16 residues. Germline V gene sequence: CDR1 MNHEY, CDR2 SVGAGI. CDR3: CASSYGAYAMNTEAFF. DNA of the CDR3: TGTGCCAGCAGTTATGGGGCTTACGCAATGAACACTGAAGCTTTCTTT.

This clone was recorded a few times. The chain combines TRBV27 with TRBJ2-4; 8 bases align to TRBD2. CDR3 length equals 18 residues. Looked up from germline, CDR1 is MNHEY and CDR2 is SMNVEV (reference sequence). Losses at the gene ends were 6 bases for V and 1 base for J; bases not matched to a gene: 14. CDR3 DNA: TGTGCCAGCAGCCCACCGCGGGAGGCGAATGAGGCCAAAAACATTCAGTACTTC. Its translation is CASSPPREANEAKNIQYF.

The chain joins TRBV14 to TRBJ2-2; D perhaps matches TRBD2 (5 bases). This CDR3 region has 14 residues. Germline CDR1 and CDR2: SGHDN and FVKESK. V lost 4 bases and J lost 5, with 11 bases in between. The CDR3 loop is CASSPGEWTGELFF. In DNA form, the CDR3 reads TGTGCCAGCAGCCCCGGGGAGTGGACCGGGGAGCTGTTTTTT.

V is TRBV28 and J is TRBJ2-4, with a weak D call TRBD2 (5 bases). CDR3 length: 14 amino acids. Trimming left V 2 bases short and J 6 bases short, with 11 bases between. Germline V gives CDR1 MDHEN, CDR2 SYDVKM. The DNA for the CDR3 is TGTGCCAGCAGTTTAGCTGAGGGCGGAAACATTCAGTACTTC. It specifies CASSLAEGGNIQYF. The full variable domain, completed using reference TRBV28 and TRBJ2-4, is DVKVTQSSRYLVKRTGEKVFLECVQDMDHENMFWYRQDPGLGLRLIYFSYDVKMKEKGDIPEGYSVSREKKERFSLILESASTNQTSMYLCASSLAEGGNIQYFGAGTRLSVL.

The chain recombines TRBV6-5 with TRBJ1-4, with a weak D call TRBD1 (5 bases). This CDR3 spans 13 amino acids. The V and J ends lost 2 bases and 5 bases respectively, with 6 bases between them. The germline CDR1 and CDR2 sequences are MNHEY and SVGAGI. This CDR3 reads CASSYAGNEKLFF. The DNA of the CDR3 is TGTGCCAGCAGTTACGCAGGGAATGAAAAACTGTTTTTT.

This clone was detected once. The J gene is TRBJ2-3, the V gene TRBV5-6, with unresolved D. CDR1 and CDR2 (germline): SGHDT, YYEEEE. V was trimmed by 1 base and J by 2 bases, leaving 14 bases between them. The CDR3 length is 16 residues. The CDR3 DNA is TGTGCCAGCAGCTTGTTGGTGGGCCCGATCACAGATACGCAGTATTTT. Its protein product is CASSLLVGPITDTQYF.

This rearrangement joins TRBV2 to TRBJ1-1; perhaps TRBD1 as D (6 bases). With 2 bases removed from V and 8 bases from J, the gap between germline ends came to 12 bases. The CDR3 covers 13 residues. The V gene's germline CDR1 is SNHLY and CDR2 FYNNEI. CDR3: CASSESYRVEAFF. CDR3 DNA sequence: TGTGCCAGCAGTGAATCATACAGGGTCGAAGCTTTCTTT.

This chain links TRBV14 with TRBJ1-2; the D gene is possibly TRBD1 (6 bases). The CDR3 runs to 15 residues. The germline V gene has CDR1 SGHDN and CDR2 FVKESK. Trimming removed 2 bases at V and 7 bases at J, with 17 bases between. The CDR3 reads CASSQMGGRGGGYTF. CDR3 nucleotide sequence: TGTGCCAGCAGCCAAATGGGTGGACGAGGGGGTGGCTACACCTTC.

V gene TRBV11-2 combines with J gene TRBJ2-3, with 10 positions matching TRBD2. Germline values: CDR1 SGHAT, CDR2 FQNNGV. There are 17 residues in the CDR3. V shed 5 bases and J 0 bases; nucleotides not matched to a gene: 8. The CDR3 nucleotides read TGTGCCAGCAGCCCCCGCCCAGCGGGAGGGAGCACAGATACGCAGTATTTT. Its protein product is CASSPRPAGGSTDTQYF.

This clone was observed a few times. The chain joins TRBV2 to TRBJ2-3; D gene ambiguous. This CDR3 has 14 residues. Trimming pared 4 bases from V and 4 bases from J, leaving 12 bases between. Germline lookup yields CDR1 SNHLY and CDR2 FYNNEI. The CDR3 DNA reads TGTGCCAGCAGTGTGACTGGGTCCGCAGATACGCAGTATTTT. Its translation is CASSVTGSADTQYF.

This clone has only a few counts. The chain is built from TRBV29-1 and TRBJ2-1, with 10 bases lining up with TRBD2. CDR3 length: 17 residues. The germline V gene encodes CDR1 SQVTM and CDR2 ANQGSEA. The trim removed 3 bases at V and 0 bases at J, leaving 8 bases unmatched. The CDR3 reads CSVETSGQFFSYNEQFF. Written as DNA, the CDR3 is TGCAGCGTTGAGACTAGCGGGCAATTCTTCTCCTACAATGAGCAGTTCTTC.